This T cell receptor (beta chain) was retrieved from a study of shared clonotypes between healthy human individuals. Study at large: Aged 18 to 49, the donors were a couple of women and three men. Findings of the study overall: Among donors, clonotype sharing was expected to be affected by sequencing depth.

For sorted subsets, approximately 200 ng DNA per replicate equaled 30,000 or so T cell genomes. The protocol was immunoSEQ multiplex PCR, while the TCRdb copy is restricted to in-frame clones and leaves out a portion. This sample has about 2.3 million clones, with 85% to 95% found just once. This clone was observed a single time. Its antigen is unknown. Deletions cut 0 bases from V and 7 bases from J, with 11 bases between. The CDR3 has 14 residues. Germline lookup yields CDR1 SGHRS and CDR2 YFSETQ. V usage is TRBV5-1 and J usage is TRBJ1-5; D unresolved. Sequenced material: naive CD4+ T cells from PBMCs. Documented subset: CD45RA+ positively selected. This TCR derives from a man aged 18 to 29 in good health. Some clones in this sample may be carry-over from other donors' samples. CDR3 DNA sequence: TGCGCCAGCAGCTTGGGGGCGGGTTGGCAGCCCCAGCATTTT. This gives the protein CASSLGAGWQPQHF.